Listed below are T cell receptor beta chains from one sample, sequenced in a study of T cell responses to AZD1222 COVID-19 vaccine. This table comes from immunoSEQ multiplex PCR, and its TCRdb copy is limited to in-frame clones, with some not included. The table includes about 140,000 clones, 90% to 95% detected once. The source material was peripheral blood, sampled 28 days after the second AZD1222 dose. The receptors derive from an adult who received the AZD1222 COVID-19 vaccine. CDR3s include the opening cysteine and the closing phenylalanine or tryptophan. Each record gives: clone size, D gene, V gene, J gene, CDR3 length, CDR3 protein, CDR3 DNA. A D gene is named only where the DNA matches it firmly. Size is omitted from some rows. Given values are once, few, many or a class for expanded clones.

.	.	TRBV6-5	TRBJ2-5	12	CASSLGQTAQYF	TGTGCCAGCAGTCTAGGACAGACGGCCCAGTACTTC
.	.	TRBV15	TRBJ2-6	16	CATSREGVAGANVLTF	TGTGCCACCAGCAGAGAGGGGGTGGCTGGGGCCAACGTCCTGACTTTC
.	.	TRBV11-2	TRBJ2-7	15	CASSRDLGLFYEQYF	TGTGCCAGCAGCCGCGACTTGGGTCTTTTCTACGAGCAGTACTTC
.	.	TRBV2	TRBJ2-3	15	CASSVTRGRPDTQYF	TGTGCCAGCAGTGTGACTAGGGGACGCCCAGATACGCAGTATTTT
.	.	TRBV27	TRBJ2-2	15	CASGHQTVRVGELFF	TGTGCCAGCGGGCACCAGACAGTCCGGGTCGGGGAGCTGTTTTTT
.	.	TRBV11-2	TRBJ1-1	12	CASSLEGGTAVF	TGTGCCAGCAGCTTAGAAGGGGGAACCGCGGTCTTT
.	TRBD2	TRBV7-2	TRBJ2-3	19	CASSGAGLAGESSTDTQYF	TGTGCCAGCAGCGGGGCGGGACTAGCGGGGGAATCTAGCACAGATACGCAGTATTTT
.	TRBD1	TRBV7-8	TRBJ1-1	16	CASSLAPGQGATEAFF	TGTGCCAGCAGCTTAGCTCCGGGACAGGGAGCCACTGAAGCTTTCTTT
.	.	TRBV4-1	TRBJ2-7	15	CASSQGGGDSYEQYF	TGCGCCAGCAGCCAAGGAGGGGGAGACTCCTACGAGCAGTACTTC
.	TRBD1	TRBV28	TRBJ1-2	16	CASSHPLGTGRRGYTF	TGTGCCAGCAGTCATCCTTTGGGGACAGGGAGACGAGGCTACACCTTC
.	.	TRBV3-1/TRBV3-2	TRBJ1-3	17	CASSQDLARALYNTIYF	TGTGCCAGCAGCCAAGATCTTGCCAGGGCCTTATACAACACCATATATTTT
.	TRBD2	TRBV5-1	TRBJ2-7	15	CASSLTGTSEAEQYF	TGCGCCAGCAGCTTGACGGGTACTAGCGAGGCCGAGCAGTACTTC
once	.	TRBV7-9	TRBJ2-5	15	CASSLVRGGKETQYF	TGTGCCAGCAGCTTAGTTCGAGGAGGAAAAGAGACCCAGTACTTC
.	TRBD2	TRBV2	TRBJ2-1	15	CASSVTGLAIGEQFF	TGTGCCAGCAGTGTTACGGGACTAGCAATAGGGGAGCAGTTCTTC
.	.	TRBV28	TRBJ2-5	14	CASSLGRAGETQYF	TGTGCCAGCAGTTTAGGCAGGGCGGGGGAGACCCAGTACTTC
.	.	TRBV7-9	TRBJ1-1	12	CASSLHDTEAFF	TGTGCCAGCAGCCTGCATGACACTGAAGCTTTCTTT
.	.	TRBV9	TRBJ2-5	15	CASSGSGAGGETQYF	TGTGCCAGCAGCGGGAGCGGAGCTGGGGGGGAGACCCAGTACTTC
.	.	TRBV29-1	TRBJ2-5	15	CSVAGWGAREETQYF	TGCAGCGTTGCCGGTTGGGGGGCGAGAGAAGAGACCCAGTACTTC
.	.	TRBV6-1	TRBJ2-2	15	CASSENRENTGELFF	TGTGCCAGCAGTGAAAACCGGGAAAACACCGGGGAGCTGTTTTTT
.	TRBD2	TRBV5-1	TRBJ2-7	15	CASSEPLAGAYEQYF	TGCGCCAGCAGCGAACCACTAGCGGGGGCCTACGAGCAGTACTTC
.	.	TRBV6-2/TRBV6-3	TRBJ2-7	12	CASSPRVREQYF	TGTGCCAGCAGCCCCAGGGTCCGGGAGCAGTACTTC
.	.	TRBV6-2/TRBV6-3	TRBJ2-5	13	CASSYFPKETQYF	TGTGCCAGCAGTTACTTCCCCAAAGAGACCCAGTACTTC
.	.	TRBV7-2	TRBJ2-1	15	CASSPGVAAYNEQFF	TGTGCCAGCAGTCCCGGGGTAGCGGCCTACAATGAGCAGTTCTTC
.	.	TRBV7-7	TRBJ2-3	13	CASSLGEADTQYF	TGTGCCAGCAGCTTAGGGGAGGCAGATACGCAGTATTTT
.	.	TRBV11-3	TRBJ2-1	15	CASSPGGDLSNEQFF	TGTGCCAGCAGCCCCGGAGGCGACCTGAGCAATGAGCAGTTCTTC
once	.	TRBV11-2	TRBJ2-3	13	CASSPLGSDTQYF	TGTGCCAGCAGCCCCCTAGGTTCAGATACGCAGTATTTT
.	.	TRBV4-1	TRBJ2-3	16	CASSHPLLSSTDTQYF	TGCGCCAGCAGCCACCCACTCCTCTCTAGCACAGATACGCAGTATTTT
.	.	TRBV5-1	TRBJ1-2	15	CASSLRRMGVDGYTF	TGCGCCAGCAGCTTGAGACGGATGGGAGTCGATGGCTACACCTTC
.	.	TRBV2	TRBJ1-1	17	CASSEDGPTVGRTEAFF	TGTGCCAGCAGTGAGGATGGACCGACGGTAGGAAGGACTGAAGCTTTCTTT
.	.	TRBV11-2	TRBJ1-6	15	CASSLENIENSPLHF	TGTGCCAGCAGCCTGGAGAACATCGAAAATTCACCCCTCCACTTT
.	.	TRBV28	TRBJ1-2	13	CASTPRSNYGYTF	TGTGCCAGCACCCCAAGGTCTAACTATGGCTACACCTTC
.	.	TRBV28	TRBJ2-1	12	CASSLLYNEQFF	TGTGCCAGCAGTTTACTCTACAATGAGCAGTTCTTC
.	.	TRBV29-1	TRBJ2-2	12	CSFRQSTGELFF	TGCAGCTTTAGACAGTCCACCGGGGAGCTGTTTTTT
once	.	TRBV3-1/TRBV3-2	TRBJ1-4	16	CASSQAGVGTNEKLFF	TGTGCCAGCAGCCAAGCTGGCGTCGGAACTAATGAAAAACTGTTTTTT
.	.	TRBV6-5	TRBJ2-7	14	CASSPFVGGGEQYF	TGTGCCAGCAGCCCCTTTGTGGGAGGGGGCGAGCAGTACTTC
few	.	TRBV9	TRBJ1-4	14	CASSVDGSGEKLFF	TGTGCCAGCAGCGTAGATGGGTCGGGTGAAAAACTGTTTTTT
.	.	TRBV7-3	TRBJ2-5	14	CASSLMGAEQTQYF	TGTGCCAGCAGCTTAATGGGGGCAGAGCAGACCCAGTACTTC
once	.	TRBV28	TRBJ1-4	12	CASSSVIEKLFF	TGTGCCAGCAGTTCGGTCATCGAAAAACTGTTTTTT
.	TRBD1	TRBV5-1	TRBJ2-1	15	CASSLLGGSWNEQFF	TGCGCCAGCAGCTTGTTAGGGGGCTCGTGGAATGAGCAGTTCTTC
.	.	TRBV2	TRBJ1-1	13	CASSARLNSEAFF	TGTGCCAGCAGTGCAAGGTTGAATTCTGAAGCTTTCTTT
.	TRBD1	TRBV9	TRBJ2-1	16	CASSRITGGPYNEQFF	TGTGCCAGCAGTCGCATTACAGGGGGCCCCTACAATGAGCAGTTCTTC
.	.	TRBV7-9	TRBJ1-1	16	CASSPTRATANTEAFF	TGTGCCAGCAGCCCAACTCGAGCGACAGCTAACACTGAAGCTTTCTTT
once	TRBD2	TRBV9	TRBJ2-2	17	CASSRTSGGSNTGELFF	TGTGCCAGCAGCCGTACTAGCGGGGGGTCGAACACCGGGGAGCTGTTTTTT
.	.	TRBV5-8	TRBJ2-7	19	CASSLYGVSAATPFEEQYF	TGTGCCAGCAGCTTGTACGGGGTCTCGGCAGCCACCCCTTTTGAGGAGCAGTACTTC
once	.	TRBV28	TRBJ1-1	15	CASSHLGSGATEAFF	TGTGCCAGCAGTCATCTCGGTTCAGGGGCGACTGAAGCTTTCTTT
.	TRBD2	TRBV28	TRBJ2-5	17	CASSPMGLAGGPKTQYF	TGTGCCAGCAGCCCTATGGGGCTAGCGGGAGGGCCTAAGACCCAGTACTTC
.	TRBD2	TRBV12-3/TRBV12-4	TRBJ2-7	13	CASGLAGTYEQYF	TGTGCCAGCGGTTTAGCGGGAACTTACGAGCAGTACTTC
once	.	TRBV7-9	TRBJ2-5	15	CASSPNGFVQETQYF	TGTGCCAGCAGCCCCAACGGGTTTGTCCAAGAGACCCAGTACTTC